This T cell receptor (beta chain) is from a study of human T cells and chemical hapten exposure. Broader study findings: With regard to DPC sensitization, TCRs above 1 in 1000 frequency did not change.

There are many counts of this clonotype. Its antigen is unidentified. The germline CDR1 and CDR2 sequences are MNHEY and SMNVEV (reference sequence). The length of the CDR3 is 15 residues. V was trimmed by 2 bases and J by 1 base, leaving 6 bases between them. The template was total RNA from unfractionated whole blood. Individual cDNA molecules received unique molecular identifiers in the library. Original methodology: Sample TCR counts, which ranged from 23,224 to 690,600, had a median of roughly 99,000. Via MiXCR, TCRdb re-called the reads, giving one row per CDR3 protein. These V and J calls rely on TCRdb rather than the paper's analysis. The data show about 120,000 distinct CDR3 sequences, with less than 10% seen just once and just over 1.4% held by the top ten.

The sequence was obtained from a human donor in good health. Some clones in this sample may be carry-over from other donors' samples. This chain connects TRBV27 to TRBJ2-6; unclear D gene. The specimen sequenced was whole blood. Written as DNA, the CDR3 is TGTGCCAGCAGTTTAGAATTTTCTGGGGCCAACGTCCTGACTTTC. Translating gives CASSLEFSGANVLTF.